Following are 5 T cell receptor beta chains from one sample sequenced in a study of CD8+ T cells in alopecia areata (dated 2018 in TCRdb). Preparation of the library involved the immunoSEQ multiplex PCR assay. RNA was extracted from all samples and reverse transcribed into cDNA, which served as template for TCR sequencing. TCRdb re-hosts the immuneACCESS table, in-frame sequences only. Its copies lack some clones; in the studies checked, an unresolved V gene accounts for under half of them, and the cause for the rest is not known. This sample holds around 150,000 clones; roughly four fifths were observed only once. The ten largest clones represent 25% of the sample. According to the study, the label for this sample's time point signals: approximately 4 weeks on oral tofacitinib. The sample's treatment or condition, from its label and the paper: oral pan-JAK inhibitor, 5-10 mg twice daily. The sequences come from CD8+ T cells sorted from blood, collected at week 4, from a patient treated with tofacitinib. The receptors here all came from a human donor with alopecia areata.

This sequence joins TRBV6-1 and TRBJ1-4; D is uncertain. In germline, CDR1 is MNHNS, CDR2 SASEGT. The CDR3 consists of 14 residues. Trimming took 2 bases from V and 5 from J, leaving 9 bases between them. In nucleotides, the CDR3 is TGTGCCAGCAGTGAAATCGGGATGAATGAAAAACTGTTTTTT. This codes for CASSEIGMNEKLFF.

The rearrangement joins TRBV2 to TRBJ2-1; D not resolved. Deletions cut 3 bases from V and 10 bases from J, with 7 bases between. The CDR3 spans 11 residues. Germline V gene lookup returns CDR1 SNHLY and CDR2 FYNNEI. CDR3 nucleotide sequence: TGTGCCAGCAGTGATAGCCCCGAGCAGTTCTTC. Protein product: CASSDSPEQFF.

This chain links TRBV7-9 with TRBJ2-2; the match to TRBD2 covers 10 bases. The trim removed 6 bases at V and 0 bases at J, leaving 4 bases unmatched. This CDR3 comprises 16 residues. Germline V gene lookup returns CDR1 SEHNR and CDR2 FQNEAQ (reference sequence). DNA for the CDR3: TGTGCCAGCAGAGGTCTAGCGGGGGCGAACACCGGGGAGCTGTTTTTT. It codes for CASRGLAGANTGELFF.

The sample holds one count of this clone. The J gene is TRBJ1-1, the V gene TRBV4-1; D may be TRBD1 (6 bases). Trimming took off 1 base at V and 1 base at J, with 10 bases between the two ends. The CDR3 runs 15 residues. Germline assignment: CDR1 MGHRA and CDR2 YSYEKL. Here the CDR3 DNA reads TGCGCCAGCAGCCAAGGACCGACAGGGAACACTGAAGCTTTCTTT. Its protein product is CASSQGPTGNTEAFF.

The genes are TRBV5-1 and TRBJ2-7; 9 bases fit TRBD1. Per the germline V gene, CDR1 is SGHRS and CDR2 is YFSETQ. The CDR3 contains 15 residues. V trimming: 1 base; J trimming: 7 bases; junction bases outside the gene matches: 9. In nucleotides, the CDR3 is TGCGCCAGCAGCTTGAGGACAGGGGACGCTCGGGAGCAGTACTTC. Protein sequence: CASSLRTGDAREQYF.